Listed here is a single T cell receptor (beta chain). Its antigen is undetermined. The entry originates in a study of cytomegalovirus exposure and HLA in healthy donors. Overall study findings and caveats: Rare sequences made up most TCRs, while some public TCRs were found in many donors. The authors listed 150 to 200 TCR beta chains as cytomegalovirus-associated.

V was pared by 0 bases and J by 5 bases, with 7 bases of the junction left unmatched. The length of the CDR3 is 15 residues. CDR1 SGDLS and CDR2 YYNGEE come from the germline V gene. The donors were members of the validation cohort, which comprised under 150 subjects and was separate from the first cohort of about 700 subjects. Clones were read by immunoSEQ multiplex PCR, and TCRdb kept only the in-frame ones, dropping some. Of 150,000 to 200,000 clones listed, roughly 84% are singletons. V is TRBV9 and J is TRBJ2-7, with 8 bases aligning to TRBD2. The sequence was obtained from a man in his late teens or twenties in good health and CMV-seropositive. Source material: PBMCs. CDR3 region: CASSVGAGGSHEQYF. Here the CDR3 DNA reads TGTGCCAGCAGCGTAGGTGCGGGAGGATCCCACGAGCAGTACTTC.